This T cell receptor beta chain was observed in a study of shared clonotypes between healthy human individuals. Study-level information: Contributing individuals were two females and three males aged 18 to 49. Study outcomes and limitations: For naive CD4 cells, roughly 5% of clonotypes were shared across a handful of donors. The study found lower generation probabilities in non-shared clonotypes than in those shared by all four donors.

Sequencing was performed with immunoSEQ multiplex PCR; in TCRdb, only in-frame clones are kept and a portion is missing. The sample has some 1.4 million clones; roughly 96% are singletons. About this clone itself: Antigen: not known.

The V segment lost 4 bases and the J segment 4 bases; nucleotides outside the gene matches: 10. Germline assignment: CDR1 MDHEN and CDR2 SYDVKM. CDR3 size: 16 residues. V usage is TRBV28 and J usage is TRBJ2-7, with TRBD2 matching 10 bases. Sequencing was done on a sample of naive CD4+ T cells sorted from blood. The subset here: CD45RA+ positively selected. The TCR comes from a man aged 25-45 years in good health. CDR3 in amino acids: CASSYLLAGERYEQYF. Here the CDR3 DNA reads TGTGCCAGCAGTTATCTCCTAGCGGGAGAAAGGTACGAGCAGTACTTC.